The clone carrying this T cell receptor (beta chain) was seen more than once but under ten times. Its antigen is not known. This entry belongs to a study of B cell selection in AIRE deficiency. Regulatory T cells were sorted as CD4+CD25hiCD127low/negative. Repertoires were generated with immunoSEQ multiplex PCR, while TCRdb's copy carries only in-frame clones and drops some. The table includes over 20,000 clones, 80% to 95% detected once. CDR1 SNHLY and CDR2 FYNNEI come from the germline V gene. V lost 6 bases and J lost 6; bases outside the gene matches: 3. This CDR3 has 13 residues. General study points: Healthy Tconv contained 35% to 45% of shared healthy Treg sequences; only TCRbeta sequenced. Healthy donors alone shared over 25% of approximately 3,500 Treg sequences; patients alone nearly 9.5%. About a third of healthy-donor shared Treg TCRbeta sequences appeared in patient Tconv cells. Shared Treg sequences had shorter CDR3s, biased toward rearrangements with few non-templated insertions.

This TCR came from a human donor in good health. The chain has TRBV2 and TRBJ2-2, with 8 nucleotides matching TRBD1. The sequencing sample was made of CD4+CD25+ Tregs sorted from PBMCs. CDR3 region: CASRDRDSGELFF. In DNA, the CDR3 is TGTGCCAGCAGGGACAGGGACTCCGGGGAGCTGTTTTTT.